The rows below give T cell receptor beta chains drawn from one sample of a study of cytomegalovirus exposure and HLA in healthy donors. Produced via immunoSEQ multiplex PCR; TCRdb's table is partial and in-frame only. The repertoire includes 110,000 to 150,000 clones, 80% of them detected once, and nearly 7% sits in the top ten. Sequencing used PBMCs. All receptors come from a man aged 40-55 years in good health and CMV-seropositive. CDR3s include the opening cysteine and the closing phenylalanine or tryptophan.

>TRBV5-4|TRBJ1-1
CASSSRDRNTEAFF
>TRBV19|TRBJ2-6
CASSIYTGANVLTF
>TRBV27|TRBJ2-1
CASSFGASGRQFF
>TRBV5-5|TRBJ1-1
CASSLVLGMNTEAFF
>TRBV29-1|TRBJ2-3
CSVPGQRGPVDTQYF
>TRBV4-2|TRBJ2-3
CASSQGVSVRTDTQYF
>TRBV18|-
CASSPRHISRYEQYF
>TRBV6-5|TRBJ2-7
CASSTAREQYF
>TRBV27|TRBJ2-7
CASSSNRVAYEQYF
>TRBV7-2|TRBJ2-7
CASSLEAGMPSYEQYF
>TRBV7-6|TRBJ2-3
CASSLLSGGDTDTQYF
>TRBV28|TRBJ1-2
CASSSPGQGNYGYTF
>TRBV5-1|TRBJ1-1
CASSGIGSTEAFF
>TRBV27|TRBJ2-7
CASSLSGLPGVSYEQYF
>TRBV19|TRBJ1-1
CASSIAVTMNTEAFF
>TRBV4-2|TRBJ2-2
CASSQDGASGPNTGELFF
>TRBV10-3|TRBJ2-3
CAISEQKVAAGDPTQYF
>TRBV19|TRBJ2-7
CASRSSGRSSYEQYF
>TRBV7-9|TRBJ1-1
CASSLGPRAGTEAFF
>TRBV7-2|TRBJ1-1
CASTMTANTEAFF
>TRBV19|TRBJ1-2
CASDRGYGYTF
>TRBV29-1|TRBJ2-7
CSAGGGSSYEQYF
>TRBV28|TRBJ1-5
CASSLVVGQGQHF
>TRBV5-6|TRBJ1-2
CASSWDRGNGYTF
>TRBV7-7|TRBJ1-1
CASSPGPNTEAFF
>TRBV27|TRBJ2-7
CASSLTPAREQYF
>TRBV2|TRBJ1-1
CASRDREETEAFF